Listed here are 18 T cell receptor beta chains from one sample, sequenced in a study of T cells in localized non-small cell lung cancer. Produced via immunoSEQ multiplex PCR; TCRdb's table is partial and in-frame only. Of roughly 70,000 clones detected, about 90% appear once; the ten largest clones hold 21%. The sequencing here drew on peripheral blood, taken before any cancer treatment. These receptor sequences come from a male donor older than 55 with stage III squamous cell lung carcinoma.

This sequence joins TRBV6-5 and TRBJ1-6; D uncertain. Germline values: CDR1 MNHEY, CDR2 SVGAGI. This CDR3 region has 14 residues. Trimming pared 6 bases from V and 7 bases from J, leaving 13 bases between. CDR3 DNA sequence: TGTGCCAGCAGCCTCCGGGCCGCAAATTCACCCCTCCACTTT. This gives the protein CASSLRAANSPLHF.

The rearrangement joins TRBV6-1 to TRBJ2-5, with D possibly called TRBD1 or TRBD2 (5 bases each). V gave up 0 bases and J gave up 4 bases, with 12 bases separating them. Germline-derived CDR1 and CDR2 are MNHNS and SASEGT. The CDR3 loop spans 15 amino acids. CDR3 residues: CASSEAGTSGETQYF. The CDR3, as DNA: TGTGCCAGCAGTGAAGCGGGGACCTCGGGAGAGACCCAGTACTTC.

The chain links TRBV7-2 to TRBJ1-5, with D possibly being TRBD1 (6 bases). Trimming took off 6 bases at V and 6 bases at J, with 15 bases between the two ends. In germline, CDR1 is SGHTA, CDR2 FQGNSA. This CDR3 has 14 residues. The DNA of the CDR3 is TGTGCCAGCAGTTCTCAGGGGTGGGGTCAGCCCCAGCATTTT. Encoded protein: CASSSQGWGQPQHF. Filled out from reference TRBV7-2 and TRBJ1-5, the complete variable domain reads GAGVSQSPSNKVTEKGKDVELRCDPISGHTALYWYRQSLGQGLEFLIYFQGNSAPDKSGLPSDRFSAERTGGSVSTLTIQRTQQEDSAVYLCASSSQGWGQPQHFGDGTRLSIL.

As to this clone: At the DNA level, this CDR3 is encoded by other sequences in the same sample as well. V and J are TRBV30 and TRBJ1-2; 7 bases map to TRBD1. This CDR3 contains 13 residues. The V segment lost 0 bases and the J segment 8 bases; nucleotides outside the gene matches: 6. Germline CDR1 is GTSNPN and CDR2 is SVGIG (reference sequence). Here the CDR3 DNA reads TGTGCCTGGAGTGTATTTCAGGGGGGGGGCTACACCTTC. It codes for CAWSVFQGGGYTF. The variable domain in full, with the rest retrieved from reference TRBV30 and TRBJ1-2, is SQTIHQWPATLVQPVGSPLSLECTVEGTSNPNLYWYRQAAGRGLQLLFYSVGIGQISSEVPQNLSASRPQDRQFILSSKKLLLSDSGFYLCAWSVFQGGGYTFGSGTRLTVV.

This chain joins TRBV11-2 and TRBJ2-5; 9 positions agree with TRBD2. The junction had 10 bases not matched to a gene; V was cut back by 3 bases and J by 5 bases. Germline V gene data show CDR1 as SGHAT and CDR2 as FQNNGV. This CDR3 is 16 amino acids long. As DNA, the CDR3 is TGTGCCAGCAGCTTTACTAGCGGGTGGACCGCGGAGACCCAGTACTTC. This gives the protein CASSFTSGWTAETQYF.

This chain joins TRBV5-4 and TRBJ2-4; D not resolved. CDR3 size: 13 residues. The V gene lost 3 bases and the J gene lost 6 bases, with 10 bases spanning the gap. CDR1 is SGHNT, CDR2 YYREEE, per germline (reference sequence). CDR3: CASSSVGPNIQYF. CDR3 coding DNA: TGTGCCAGCAGCTCGGTCGGACCAAACATTCAGTACTTC.

V usage is TRBV6-4 and J usage is TRBJ2-5; D is perhaps TRBD2 (6 bases). The germline V gene has CDR1 MRHNA and CDR2 SNTAGT. This CDR3 has 15 amino acids. V lost 0 bases and J lost 1, with 9 bases in between. The CDR3 region is CASSDSMGGQETQYF. In DNA form, the CDR3 reads TGTGCCAGCAGTGACTCGATGGGGGGCCAAGAGACCCAGTACTTC.

This clone was seen only once. The genes are TRBV5-4 and TRBJ1-5; D unclear. V lost 3 bases and J lost 5, with 18 bases in between. In germline, CDR1 is SGHNT, CDR2 YYREEE (reference sequence). The CDR3 covers 16 residues. The CDR3 sequence is CASSSGGAASDQPQHF. CDR3 coding DNA: TGTGCCAGCAGCTCGGGTGGTGCGGCTAGTGATCAGCCCCAGCATTTT. Full variable domain (outside the CDR3, taken from reference TRBV5-4 and TRBJ1-5): ETGVTQSPTHLIKTRGQQVTLRCSSQSGHNTVSWYQQALGQGPQFIFQYYREEENGRGNFPPRFSGLQFPNYSSELNVNALELDDSALYLCASSSGGAASDQPQHFGDGTRLSIL.

The sample holds one count of this clone. This chain links TRBV25-1 with TRBJ1-3; possibly TRBD1 for D (5 bases). V was trimmed by 3 bases and J by 4 bases, leaving 16 bases between them. Germline values: CDR1 MGHDK, CDR2 SYGVNS. This CDR3 region has 16 residues. As DNA, the CDR3 is TGTGCCAGCAGTGATTATACACAGGTCGAAGGAAACACCATATATTTT. The encoded protein is CASSDYTQVEGNTIYF.

V is TRBV5-5 and J is TRBJ2-3; D remains unclear. From germline, CDR1 is SGHKS and CDR2 YYEKEE (reference sequence). The CDR3 length is 11 residues. With 4 bases removed from V and 4 bases from J, the gap between germline ends came to 4 bases. CDR3 in amino acids: CASSRSDTQYF. The CDR3 DNA sequence: TGTGCCAGCAGCCGATCAGATACGCAGTATTTT. Looking up the rest from reference TRBV5-5 and TRBJ2-3 gives the full variable domain: DAGVTQSPTHLIKTRGQQVTLRCSPISGHKSVSWYQQVLGQGPQFIFQYYEKEERGRGNFPDRFSARQFPNYSSELNVNALLLGDSALYLCASSRSDTQYFGPGTRLTVL.

The chain employs TRBV29-1 and TRBJ2-5; D unresolved. CDR1 is SQVTM and CDR2 is ANQGSEA in the germline V gene. Trimming removed 3 bases from V and 6 bases from J, with 14 bases in between. The CDR3 loop spans 13 amino acids. CDR3 sequence reads: CSVEVSSSKTQYF. The CDR3 bases are TGCAGCGTTGAGGTCAGCAGCTCTAAGACCCAGTACTTC.

The chain recombines TRBV18 with TRBJ2-7; possibly TRBD2 for D (6 bases). CDR1 and CDR2 from the germline V gene are KGHSH and LQKENI. Trimming shortened V by 0 bases and J by 0 bases, and 12 bases separated the two germline ends. The CDR3 extends over 16 amino acids. In nucleotides, the CDR3 is TGTGCCAGCTCACCACCGGTGCGGGGATCCTCCTACGAGCAGTACTTC. Translation gives CASSPPVRGSSYEQYF.

This clone has only one observation. The gene calls are TRBV13 and TRBJ2-7, with D possibly matching TRBD1 (5 bases). Trimming cost V 1 base and J 2 bases, with 9 bases left between them. The CDR3 length is 14 residues. Germline values: CDR1 PRHDT, CDR2 FYEKMQ (reference sequence). The DNA for the CDR3 is TGTGCCAGCAGCTTAGATGCAGGGACCTACGAGCAGTACTTC. It codes for CASSLDAGTYEQYF.

The rearrangement links TRBV4-1 to TRBJ1-1, with 9 bases matching TRBD1. This CDR3 is 14 amino acids long. V lost 6 bases and J lost 6; bases outside the gene matches: 8. The V gene's germline CDR1 is MGHRA and CDR2 YSYEKL. DNA for the CDR3: TGCGCCAGCAGTACGGACAGGGGTCGGGCTGAAGCTTTCTTT. Amino acid sequence: CASSTDRGRAEAFF.

The rearrangement links TRBV6-1 to TRBJ2-3, with D possibly TRBD2 on 6 matching bases. Germline values: CDR1 MNHNS, CDR2 SASEGT. This CDR3 is 12 amino acids long. V shed 0 bases and J shed 11 bases, with 9 bases lying between them. CDR3 in amino acids: CASSEAGDLQYF. The DNA of the CDR3 is TGTGCCAGCAGTGAAGCGGGGGACTTGCAGTATTTT.

The chain links TRBV2 to TRBJ1-5; a possible D gene is TRBD1 (5 bases). CDR1 is SNHLY, CDR2 FYNNEI, per germline. Trimming pared 6 bases from V and 0 bases from J, leaving 9 bases between. This CDR3 is 14 amino acids long. The chain's CDR3 is CASSMTVSNQPQHF. The CDR3, as DNA: TGTGCCAGCAGCATGACAGTTAGCAATCAGCCCCAGCATTTT. Supplemented by reference TRBV2 and TRBJ1-5, the full variable domain reads EPEVTQTPSHQVTQMGQEVILRCVPISNHLYFYWYRQILGQKVEFLVSFYNNEISEKSEIFDDQFSVERPDGSNFTLKIRSTKLEDSAMYFCASSMTVSNQPQHFGDGTRLSIL.

This clone was recorded only once. The CDR3 DNA reads TGTGCCAGCAGCTTGGGCCAGGGGGTCTATGGCTACACCTTC. It specifies CASSLGQGVYGYTF. V usage is TRBV5-4 and J usage is TRBJ1-2; 7 bases agree with TRBD1. The V gene end was trimmed by 0 bases and the J gene end by 4 bases; junction bases not matched to a gene: 3. Germline V CDR1 and CDR2: SGHNT, YYREEE (reference sequence). The CDR3 loop spans 14 amino acids.

The chain couples TRBV30 to TRBJ1-3; 7 bases align to TRBD1. This CDR3 region has 15 residues. Germline-derived CDR1 and CDR2 are GTSNPN and SVGIG (reference sequence). Trimming removed 5 bases from V and 0 bases from J; junction bases left unmatched: 7. DNA of the CDR3: TGTGCCTGGGGGGACAGCCTTAGCTCTGGAAACACCATATATTTT. It codes for CAWGDSLSSGNTIYF.